This T cell receptor beta chain was found in a study of blood T cell repertoires in COVID-19. The wider study: The origin of the acute and convalescent COVID-19 samples was the United States, Italy and Spain.

Looked up from germline, CDR1 is SNHLY and CDR2 is FYNNEI. The CDR3 is 14 amino acids. V lost 6 bases, J lost 7 bases, and 15 bases lay in between. The Seattle site enrolled patients during active infection and followed them longitudinally. Authors' processing steps: Reference gene primers were amplified, and this amplification served to estimate nucleated cell counts. Clones were read by immunoSEQ multiplex PCR, and TCRdb kept only the in-frame ones, dropping some. V, J and clone size are taken as reported in that table, and D and trimming were inferred from the DNA itself. The table includes 25,000 to 30,000 clones, more than 85% detected once.

The V call is TRBV2, the J call TRBJ2-2, with D perhaps TRBD2 (5 bases). Sequencing was carried out using peripheral blood. The TCR comes from a woman aged 70-85 years with COVID-19, enrolled during active disease. The chain's CDR3 is CASSDSGLFGELFF. The CDR3, as DNA: TGTGCCAGCAGCGACTCAGGACTGTTCGGGGAGCTGTTTTTT.